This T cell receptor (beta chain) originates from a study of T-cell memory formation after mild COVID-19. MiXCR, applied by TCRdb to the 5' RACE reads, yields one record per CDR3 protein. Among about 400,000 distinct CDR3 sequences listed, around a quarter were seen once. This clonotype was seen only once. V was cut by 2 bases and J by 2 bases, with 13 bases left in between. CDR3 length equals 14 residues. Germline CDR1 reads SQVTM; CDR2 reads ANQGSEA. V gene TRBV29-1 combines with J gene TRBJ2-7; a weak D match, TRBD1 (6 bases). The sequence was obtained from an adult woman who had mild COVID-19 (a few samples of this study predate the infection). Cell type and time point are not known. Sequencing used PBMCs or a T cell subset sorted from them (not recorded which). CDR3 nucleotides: TGCAGCGTTGAAATAGGGACACCAGCCTACGAGCAGTACTTC. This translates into CSVEIGTPAYEQYF.